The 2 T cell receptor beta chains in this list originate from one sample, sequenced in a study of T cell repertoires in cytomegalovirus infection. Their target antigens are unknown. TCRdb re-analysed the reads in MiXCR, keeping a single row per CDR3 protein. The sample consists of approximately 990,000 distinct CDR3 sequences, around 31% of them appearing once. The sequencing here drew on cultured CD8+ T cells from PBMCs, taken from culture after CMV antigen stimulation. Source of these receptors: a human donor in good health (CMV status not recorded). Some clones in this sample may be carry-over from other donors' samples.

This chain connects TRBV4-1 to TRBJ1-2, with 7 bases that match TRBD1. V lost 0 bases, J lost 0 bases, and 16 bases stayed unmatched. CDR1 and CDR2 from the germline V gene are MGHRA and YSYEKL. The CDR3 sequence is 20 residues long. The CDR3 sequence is CASSQDPDRDGIGANYGYTF. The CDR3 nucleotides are TGCGCCAGCAGCCAAGATCCCGACAGGGACGGTATTGGCGCTAACTATGGCTACACCTTC.

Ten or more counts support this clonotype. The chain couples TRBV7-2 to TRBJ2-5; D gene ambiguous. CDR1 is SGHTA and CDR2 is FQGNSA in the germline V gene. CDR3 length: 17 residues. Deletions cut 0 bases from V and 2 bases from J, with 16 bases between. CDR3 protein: CASSLASGVFLQETQYF. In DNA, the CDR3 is TGTGCCAGCAGCTTAGCCAGTGGAGTGTTTCTACAAGAGACCCAGTACTTC.